The rows below give T cell receptor beta chains drawn from one sample of a study of regulatory dendritic cells for organ transplantation. TCRdb's table, derived via immunoSEQ multiplex PCR, lists solely in-frame clones and lacks some. The sample comprises 25,000 to 30,000 clones, roughly 84% of which are singletons, and around 0.38% rests with the top ten. Sequencing was carried out using naive CD8+ T cells from blood. These receptors came from a human donor in good health. Both conserved end residues are part of each CDR3. The D gene is left open where the match is weak. Size is stated for part of the rows, as once, few or many counts, or as a class when the clone is expanded.

j_gene | d_gene | len | v_gene | abundance | CDR3aa | CDR3nt
TRBJ1-4 | NA | 14 | TRBV7-9 | NA | CASNPPRANEKLFF | TGTGCCAGCAACCCCCCCAGGGCTAATGAAAAACTGTTTTTT
TRBJ1-1 | TRBD1 | 14 | TRBV11-1 | NA | CASSLTGTNTEAFF | TGTGCCAGCAGCTTGACAGGGACGAACACTGAAGCTTTCTTT
TRBJ1-2 | NA | 15 | TRBV9 | NA | CASSVGGRIGYGYTF | TGTGCCAGCAGCGTTGGGGGGAGGATAGGCTATGGCTACACCTTC
TRBJ1-6 | TRBD1 | 17 | TRBV4-1 | few | CASSQKGGRSYNSPLHF | TGCGCCAGCAGCCAAAAAGGGGGCAGGTCCTATAATTCACCCCTCCACTTT
TRBJ2-3 | NA | 15 | TRBV19 | NA | CASSIFDGGTDTQYF | TGTGCCAGTAGTATTTTCGACGGGGGCACAGATACGCAGTATTTT
TRBJ1-2 | TRBD1 | 16 | TRBV19 | once | CASSSRDRGLNYGYTF | TGTGCCAGTAGTTCCCGGGACAGGGGACTTAACTATGGCTACACCTTC
TRBJ1-2 | NA | 15 | TRBV7-9 | NA | CASSLGRGLDYGYTF | TGTGCCAGCAGCTTAGGCAGGGGCCTAGACTATGGCTACACCTTC
TRBJ2-2 | TRBD1 | 15 | TRBV16 | NA | CASSHSDRAAGELFF | TGTGCCAGCAGCCACTCCGACAGGGCGGCCGGGGAGCTGTTTTTT
TRBJ2-7 | NA | 14 | TRBV2 | NA | CASSGLNTHYEQYF | TGTGCCAGCAGTGGACTGAACACCCACTACGAGCAGTACTTC
TRBJ2-1 | NA | 18 | TRBV5-5 | NA | CASSQRGFSGDSYNEQFF | TGTGCCAGCAGCCAGAGGGGCTTTTCGGGGGACTCCTACAATGAGCAGTTCTTC
TRBJ2-3 | NA | 15 | TRBV11-2 | once | CASSLGRGGTDTQYF | TGTGCCAGCAGCTTAGGCCGCGGGGGCACAGATACGCAGTATTTT
TRBJ2-3 | NA | 16 | TRBV6-1 | NA | CASSGLGQVSTDTQYF | TGTGCCAGCAGTGGTTTGGGGCAGGTTAGCACAGATACGCAGTATTTT
TRBJ2-1 | NA | 14 | TRBV9 | NA | CASSPRLGGEEQFF | TGTGCCAGCAGCCCCAGATTGGGAGGTGAGGAGCAGTTCTTC
TRBJ1-6 | NA | 18 | TRBV7-2 | once | CASSQGGFKSSYNSPLHF | TGTGCCAGCAGCCAAGGGGGATTCAAGAGCTCCTATAATTCACCCCTCCACTTT
TRBJ2-1 | NA | 13 | TRBV4-3 | NA | CASSQDWAVEQFF | TGCGCCAGCAGCCAAGATTGGGCCGTTGAGCAGTTCTTC
TRBJ2-7 | NA | 15 | TRBV7-9 | NA | CASSPREGAIYEQYF | TGTGCCAGCAGCCCCCGGGAGGGGGCTATCTACGAGCAGTACTTC
TRBJ2-2 | TRBD1 | 15 | TRBV10-3 | once | CAIRTGTERTGELFF | TGTGCCATCAGAACCGGGACAGAACGTACCGGGGAGCTGTTTTTT
TRBJ1-3 | NA | 15 | TRBV5-4 | NA | CASSTGLGSGNTIYF | TGTGCCAGCAGCACCGGACTGGGCTCTGGAAACACCATATATTTT
TRBJ2-2 | TRBD2 | 19 | TRBV7-3 | NA | CASTRSGGGLSLSTGELFF | TGTGCCAGCACCCGTAGCGGGGGGGGACTCTCCTTATCAACCGGGGAGCTGTTTTTT
TRBJ2-5 | NA | 12 | TRBV7-9 | NA | CASRPLEGVEYF | TGTGCCAGCAGGCCACTAGAGGGGGTTGAGTACTTC
TRBJ1-3 | TRBD1 | 15 | TRBV7-9 | NA | CASSLGDRSLYTIYF | TGTGCCAGCAGCTTAGGGGACAGGTCGTTATACACCATATATTTT
TRBJ2-5 | TRBD1 | 15 | TRBV5-1 | NA | CASSSDRGSGETQYF | TGCGCCAGCAGCTCGGACAGGGGGAGTGGAGAGACCCAGTACTTC
TRBJ2-7 | NA | 15 | TRBV5-4 | few | CASSVFIGQTYEQYF | TGTGCCAGCAGCGTTTTTATAGGACAGACCTACGAGCAGTACTTC
TRBJ2-3 | TRBD2 | 14 | TRBV6-5 | NA | CASSYGTSGGATNF | TGTGCCAGCAGTTATGGGACTAGCGGGGGGGCTACGAATTTT
TRBJ1-1 | NA | 16 | TRBV27 | NA | CASSWSPQGVSTEAFF | TGTGCCAGCAGTTGGTCACCACAGGGAGTGTCCACTGAAGCTTTCTTT
TRBJ1-1 | TRBD1 | 15 | TRBV27 | NA | CASSLYRGPRTEAFF | TGTGCCAGTAGTTTATACAGGGGGCCGAGGACTGAAGCTTTCTTT
TRBJ1-4 | TRBD1 | 19 | TRBV27 | NA | CASSPLWGDTGGTNEKLFF | TGTGCCAGCAGTCCTTTATGGGGTGATACAGGGGGGACTAATGAAAAACTGTTTTTT
TRBJ1-2 | NA | 16 | TRBV9 | few | CASSVDGEAVYYGYTF | TGTGCCAGCAGCGTAGACGGGGAGGCAGTCTACTATGGCTACACCTTC
TRBJ2-1 | TRBD1 | 19 | TRBV19 | NA | CASSTPEDRGPPFYNEQFF | TGTGCCAGTAGTACCCCGGAGGACAGGGGGCCCCCCTTTTACAATGAGCAGTTCTTC
TRBJ1-1 | NA | 13 | TRBV11-2 | NA | CASSQDDSGRFFF | TGTGCCAGCAGCCAAGACGACAGTGGGCGTTTTTTCTTT
TRBJ2-7 | NA | 14 | TRBV4-3 | NA | CASSQDIGSNEQYF | TGCGCCAGCAGCCAAGATATTGGGAGCAACGAGCAGTACTTC
TRBJ1-5 | TRBD1 | 14 | TRBV4-1 | NA | CASSPWTGYQPQHF | TGCGCCAGCAGCCCCTGGACAGGTTATCAGCCCCAGCATTTT
TRBJ1-3 | NA | 16 | TRBV27 | once | CASSPRPLGGVNTIYF | TGTGCCAGCAGTCCACGCCCTTTGGGGGGAGTAAACACCATATATTTT
TRBJ1-1 | NA | 13 | TRBV13 | few | CASSLGLEGEAFF | TGTGCCAGCAGCTTAGGTCTGGAGGGAGAAGCTTTCTTT
TRBJ1-2 | NA | 13 | TRBV5-1 | NA | CASSLPDYYGYTF | TGCGCCAGCAGCTTGCCAGACTACTATGGCTACACCTTC
TRBJ1-2 | TRBD1 | 15 | TRBV4-1 | NA | CASSHPTGGSWGYTF | TGCGCCAGCAGCCATCCTACAGGGGGCTCGTGGGGCTACACCTTC
TRBJ2-1 | NA | 16 | TRBV9 | once | CASSGSEERPSNEQFF | TGTGCCAGCAGCGGGTCCGAGGAGCGGCCCTCCAATGAGCAGTTCTTC
TRBJ2-1 | TRBD2 | 16 | TRBV2 | few | CASSESAGGPYNEQFF | TGTGCCAGCAGTGAGTCGGCGGGGGGACCCTACAATGAGCAGTTCTTC
TRBJ2-5 | NA | 16 | TRBV9 | NA | CASSVEGTGAGETQYF | TGTGCCAGCAGCGTAGAAGGGACGGGAGCAGGGGAGACCCAGTACTTC
TRBJ1-1 | TRBD1 | 14 | TRBV18 | NA | CASSPGTGSTEAFF | TGTGCCAGCTCACCAGGGACAGGGAGCACTGAAGCTTTCTTT
TRBJ1-1 | TRBD1 | 17 | TRBV5-6 | NA | CASRFTAPGTGNTEAFF | TGTGCCAGCAGGTTTACGGCACCCGGGACAGGGAACACTGAAGCTTTCTTT
TRBJ1-1 | NA | 16 | TRBV30 | NA | CAWTEEGVPMNTEAFF | TGTGCCTGGACCGAAGAGGGGGTGCCCATGAACACTGAAGCTTTCTTT
TRBJ2-7 | NA | 13 | TRBV7-6 | NA | CAVIEVNSYEQYF | TGTGCCGTAATTGAGGTTAACTCCTACGAGCAGTACTTC
TRBJ1-4 | NA | 14 | TRBV25-1 | NA | CASSSPGTNEKLFF | TGTGCCAGCAGTAGCCCAGGCACTAATGAAAAACTGTTTTTT
TRBJ2-6 | TRBD1 | 18 | TRBV7-2 | NA | CASRATGQGGSGANVLTF | TGTGCCAGCAGGGCTACCGGACAGGGGGGTTCCGGGGCCAACGTCCTGACTTTC
TRBJ1-1 | NA | 14 | TRBV6-1 | NA | CASSEPHKNTEAFF | TGTGCCAGCAGTGAACCACACAAGAACACTGAAGCTTTCTTT
TRBJ1-1 | TRBD1 | 15 | TRBV7-2 | few | CASSFGQGGNTEAFF | TGTGCCAGCAGCTTCGGACAGGGTGGAAACACTGAAGCTTTCTTT
TRBJ2-7 | TRBD2 | 16 | TRBV27 | NA | CASSLAAGALLYEQYF | TGTGCCAGCAGTTTGGCAGCGGGGGCCCTACTCTACGAGCAGTACTTC
TRBJ2-1 | TRBD2 | 18 | TRBV4-3 | NA | CASSQDNVAGGPGNEQFF | TGCGCCAGCAGCCAAGATAACGTAGCGGGGGGTCCGGGGAATGAGCAGTTCTTC
TRBJ2-3 | TRBD1 | 13 | TRBV7-9 | NA | CASSQGAPDTQYF | TGTGCCAGCAGCCAGGGGGCCCCAGATACGCAGTATTTT